The T cell receptor (beta chain) described here comes from a study of post-analysis software for immune sequencing data. Whole-study findings and limits: Compared with controls, patients had more of about 5 TRBV segments, including TRBV5-6, TRBV5-1 and TRBV20-1.

Unique molecular identifiers were carried by the TCR beta cDNA libraries. TCRdb reprocessed the PCR reads via MiXCR and lists one record per CDR3 protein. The data contain approximately 730,000 distinct CDR3 sequences, roughly 46% of them singletons. The CDR3 is 12 residues long. Trimming pared 4 bases from V and 15 bases from J, leaving 16 bases between. This clonotype has just one count. Its antigen is unknown. This TCR was sampled from a girl aged 10 to 17 with multiple sclerosis. The sample was blood. The chain couples TRBV12-3 or TRBV12-4 to TRBJ2-1; TRBD1 is a possible D gene (5 bases). The CDR3 coding sequence is TGTGCCAGCAGTTCTAGGACGGACACCGGGTTCTTC. It translates to CASSSRTDTGFF.